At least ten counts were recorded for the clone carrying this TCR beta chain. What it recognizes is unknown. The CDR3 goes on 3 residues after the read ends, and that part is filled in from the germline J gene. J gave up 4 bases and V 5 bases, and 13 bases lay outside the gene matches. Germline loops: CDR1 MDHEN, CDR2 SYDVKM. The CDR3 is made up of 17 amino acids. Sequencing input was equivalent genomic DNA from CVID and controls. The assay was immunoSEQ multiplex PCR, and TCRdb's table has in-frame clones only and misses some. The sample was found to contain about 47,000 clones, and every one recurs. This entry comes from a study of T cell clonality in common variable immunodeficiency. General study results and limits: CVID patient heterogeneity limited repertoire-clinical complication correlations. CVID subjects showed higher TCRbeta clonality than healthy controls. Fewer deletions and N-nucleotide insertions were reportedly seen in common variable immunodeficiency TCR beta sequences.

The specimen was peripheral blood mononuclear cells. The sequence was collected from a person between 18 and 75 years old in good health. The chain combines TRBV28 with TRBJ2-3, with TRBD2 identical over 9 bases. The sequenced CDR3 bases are TGTGCCAGCAGTACGACTAGCGGCCCCTATACCGCAGATACG. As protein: CASSTTSGPYTADT. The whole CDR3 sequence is CASSTTSGPYTADTQYF. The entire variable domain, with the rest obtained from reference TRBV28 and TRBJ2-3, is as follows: DVKVTQSSRYLVKRTGEKVFLECVQDMDHENMFWYRQDPGLGLRLIYFSYDVKMKEKGDIPEGYSVSREKKERFSLILESASTNQTSMYLCASSTTSGPYTADTQYFGPGTRLTVL.